These 2 T cell receptor beta chains share one sample of origin, sequenced in a study of response to subunit inactivated influenza vaccine. TCRdb redid the calling of the RT-PCR reads with MiXCR, one entry per CDR3 protein. Of a few hundred thousand distinct CDR3 sequences in the sample, 14% were seen once. The sequencing here drew on PBMCs from blood, taken roughly 13 days after vaccination. Receptors originate from a man aged 50 or older who received an inactivated influenza vaccine.

This clonotype was seen only a few times. This sequence joins TRBV15 and TRBJ2-3; 7 bases are a match to TRBD1. The V and J ends lost 1 base and 6 bases, in that order; junction bases with no gene match: 1. Germline assignment: CDR1 LNHNV and CDR2 YYDKDF (reference sequence). This CDR3 is built from 13 residues. The CDR3, as DNA: TGTGCCACCAGCAGAGGACAGGGTGATACGCAGTATTTT. Translation: CATSRGQGDTQYF.

Only a few counts were recorded for this clonotype. CDR3 sequence (DNA): TGCGCCAGCAGCTTGGTAACAGGAGGGAGTCAGCCCCAGCATTTT. Protein: CASSLVTGGSQPQHF. The chain recombines TRBV5-1 with TRBJ1-5; D may be TRBD1 (5 bases). CDR1 and CDR2 from the germline V gene are SGHRS and YFSETQ. The CDR3 is made up of 15 amino acids. The ends were cut back, 0 bases at V and 6 bases at J, with 13 bases in the middle. The full variable domain, in which reference TRBV5-1 and TRBJ1-5 provide the parts outside the CDR3, is KAGVTQTPRYLIKTRGQQVTLSCSPISGHRSVSWYQQTPGQGLQFLFEYFSETQRNKGNFPGRFSGRQFSNSRSEMNVSTLELGDSALYLCASSLVTGGSQPQHFGDGTRLSIL.